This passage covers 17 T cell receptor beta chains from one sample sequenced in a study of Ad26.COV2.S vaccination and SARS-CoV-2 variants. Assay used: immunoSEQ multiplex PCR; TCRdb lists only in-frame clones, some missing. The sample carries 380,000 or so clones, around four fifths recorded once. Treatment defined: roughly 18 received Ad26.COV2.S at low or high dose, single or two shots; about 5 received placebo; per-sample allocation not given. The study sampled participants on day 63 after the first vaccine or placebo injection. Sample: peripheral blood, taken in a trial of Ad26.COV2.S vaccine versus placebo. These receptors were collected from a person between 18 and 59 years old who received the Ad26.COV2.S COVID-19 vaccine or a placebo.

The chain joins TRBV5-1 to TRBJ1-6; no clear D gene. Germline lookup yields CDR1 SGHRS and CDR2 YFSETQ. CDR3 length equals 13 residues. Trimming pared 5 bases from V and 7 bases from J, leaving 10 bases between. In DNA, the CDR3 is TGCGCCAGCAGTCCCGACGGAAATTCACCCCTCCACTTT. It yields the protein CASSPDGNSPLHF.

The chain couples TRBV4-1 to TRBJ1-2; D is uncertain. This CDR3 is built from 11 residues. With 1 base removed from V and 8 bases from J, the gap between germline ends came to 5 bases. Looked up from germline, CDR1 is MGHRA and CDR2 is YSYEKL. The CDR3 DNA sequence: TGCGCCAGCAGCCAAGGAGGGGGCTACACCTTC. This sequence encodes CASSQGGGYTF.

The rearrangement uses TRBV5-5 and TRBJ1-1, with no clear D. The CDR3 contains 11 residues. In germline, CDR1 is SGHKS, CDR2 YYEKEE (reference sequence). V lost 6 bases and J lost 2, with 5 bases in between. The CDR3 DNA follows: TGTGCCAGCACCCAAAACACTGAAGCTTTCTTT. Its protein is CASTQNTEAFF.

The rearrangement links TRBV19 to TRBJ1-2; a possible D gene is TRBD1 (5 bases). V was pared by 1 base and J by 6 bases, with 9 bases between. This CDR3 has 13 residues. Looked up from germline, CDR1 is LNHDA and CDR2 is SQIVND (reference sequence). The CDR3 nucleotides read TGTGCCAGTAGTATAGTCGCGGGGGATGGCTACACCTTC. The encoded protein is CASSIVAGDGYTF. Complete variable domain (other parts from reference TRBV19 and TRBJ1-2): DGGITQSPKYLFRKEGQNVTLSCEQNLNHDAMYWYRQDPGQGLRLIYYSQIVNDFQKGDIAEGYSVSREKKESFPLTVTSAQKNPTAFYLCASSIVAGDGYTFGSGTRLTVV.

As DNA, the CDR3 is TGCGCCAGCAGCTCTTCATATAGCGGTTCAGCCTACGAGCAGTACTTC. Its protein product is CASSSSYSGSAYEQYF. The chain has TRBV5-1 and TRBJ2-7, with a weak D call TRBD2 (6 bases). V gave up 3 bases and J gave up 2 bases, with 18 bases separating them. Per the germline V gene, CDR1 is SGHRS and CDR2 is YFSETQ. This CDR3 has 16 residues.

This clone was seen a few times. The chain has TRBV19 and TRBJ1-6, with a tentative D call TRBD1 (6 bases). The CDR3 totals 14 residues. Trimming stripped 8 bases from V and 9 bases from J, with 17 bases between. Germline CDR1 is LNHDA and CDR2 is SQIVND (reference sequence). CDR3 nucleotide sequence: TGTGCCAGTGACCAGGGGTCTTCGAGTTCACCCCTCCACTTT. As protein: CASDQGSSSSPLHF.

CDR3 sequence: CASSYSGIEEKLFF. The CDR3 DNA reads as TGCGCCAGCAGCTACAGTGGCATAGAAGAAAAACTGTTTTTT. V is TRBV5-1 and J is TRBJ1-4; D not resolved. Germline V gives CDR1 SGHRS, CDR2 YFSETQ. V was trimmed by 3 bases and J by 8 bases, leaving 14 bases between them. This CDR3 region has 14 residues.

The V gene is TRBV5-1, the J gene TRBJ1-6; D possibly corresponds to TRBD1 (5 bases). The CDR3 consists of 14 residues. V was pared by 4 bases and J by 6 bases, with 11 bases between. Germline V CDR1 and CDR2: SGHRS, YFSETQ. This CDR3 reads CASSPGLTNSPLHF. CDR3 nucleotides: TGCGCCAGCAGCCCGGGACTCACTAATTCACCCCTCCACTTT.

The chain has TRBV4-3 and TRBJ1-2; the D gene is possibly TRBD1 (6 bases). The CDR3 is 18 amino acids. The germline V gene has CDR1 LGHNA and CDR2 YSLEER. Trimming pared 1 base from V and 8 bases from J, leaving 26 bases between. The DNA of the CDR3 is TGCGCCAGCAGCCAAGTCCCAACGCCGATGGGGGGCGGAGGAGGCTACACCTTC. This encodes CASSQVPTPMGGGGGYTF.

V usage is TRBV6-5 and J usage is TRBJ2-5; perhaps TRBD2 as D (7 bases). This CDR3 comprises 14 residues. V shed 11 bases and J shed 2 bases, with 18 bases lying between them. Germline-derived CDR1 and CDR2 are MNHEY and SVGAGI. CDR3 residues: CAGRGGKGQETQYF. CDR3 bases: TGTGCCGGAAGGGGGGGGAAGGGTCAAGAGACCCAGTACTTC.

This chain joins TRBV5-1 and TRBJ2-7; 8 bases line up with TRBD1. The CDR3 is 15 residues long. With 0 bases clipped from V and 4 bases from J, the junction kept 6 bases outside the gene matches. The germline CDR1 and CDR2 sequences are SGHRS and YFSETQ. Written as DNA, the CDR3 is TGCGCCAGCAGCTTGGACGGACAGGGCGTATACGAGCAGTACTTC. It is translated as CASSLDGQGVYEQYF.

The CDR3 nucleotides are TGTGCCAGCAGCTTAGGACAGGGGGAGGCAGAGACCCAGTACTTC. Protein product: CASSLGQGEAETQYF. The V gene is TRBV11-3, the J gene TRBJ2-5; 9 nucleotides agree with TRBD1. The germline V gene encodes CDR1 SGHNT and CDR2 YENEEA. V gave up 1 base and J gave up 4 bases; unmatched junction bases: 4. The CDR3 has 15 residues. Supplemented by reference TRBV11-3 and TRBJ2-5, the full variable domain reads EAGVVQSPRYKIIEKKQPVAFWCNPISGHNTLYWYLQNLGQGPELLIRYENEEAVDDSQLPKDRFSAERLKGVDSTLKIQPAELGDSAVYLCASSLGQGEAETQYFGPGTRLLVL.

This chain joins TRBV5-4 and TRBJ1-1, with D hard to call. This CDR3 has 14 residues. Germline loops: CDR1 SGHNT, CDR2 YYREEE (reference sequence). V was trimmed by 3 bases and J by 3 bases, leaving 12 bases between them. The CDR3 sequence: CASSYDTRDTEAFF. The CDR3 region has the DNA TGTGCCAGCAGCTACGACACGCGGGACACTGAAGCTTTCTTT.

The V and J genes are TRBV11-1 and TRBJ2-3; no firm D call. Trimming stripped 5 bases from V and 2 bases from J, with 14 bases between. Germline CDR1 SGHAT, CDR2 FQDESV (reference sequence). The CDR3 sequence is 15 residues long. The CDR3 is CASSRDNPDTDTQYF. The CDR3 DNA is TGTGCCAGCAGCCGCGACAACCCAGACACAGATACGCAGTATTTT.

CDR3 loop: CASSQEGVGGSGKFF. DNA for the CDR3: TGCGCCAGCAGCCAAGAAGGGGTAGGCGGTTCTGGGAAGTTCTTC. The chain is built from TRBV4-3 and TRBJ2-1; D is perhaps TRBD1 (5 bases). Germline-derived CDR1 and CDR2 are LGHNA and YSLEER. The V end was cut by 0 bases, the J end by 14 bases, with 20 bases between. CDR3 length: 15 residues.

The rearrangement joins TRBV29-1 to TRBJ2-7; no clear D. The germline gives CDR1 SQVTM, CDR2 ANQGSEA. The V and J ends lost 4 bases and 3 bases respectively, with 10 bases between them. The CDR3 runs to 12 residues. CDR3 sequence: CSVVVGLYEQYF. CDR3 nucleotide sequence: TGCAGCGTTGTGGTTGGCCTCTACGAGCAGTACTTC.

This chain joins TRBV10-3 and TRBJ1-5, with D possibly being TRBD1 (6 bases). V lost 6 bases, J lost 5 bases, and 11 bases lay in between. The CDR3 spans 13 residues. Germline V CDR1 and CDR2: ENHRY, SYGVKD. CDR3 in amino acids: CAIRKGVDQPQHF. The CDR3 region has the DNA TGTGCCATCAGGAAGGGGGTGGATCAGCCCCAGCATTTT.